This T cell receptor beta chain was retrieved from a study of liver allograft versus peripheral blood T cells. The overall study: The authors compared T cell receptor repertoires in transplanted livers with recipients' peripheral blood repertoires.

With regard to this clonotype: Its target is unknown.

This CDR3 comprises 15 residues. The junction had 6 bases not matched to a gene; V was cut back by 4 bases and J by 6 bases. In germline, CDR1 is WSHSY, CDR2 SAAADI. TCRdb called the reads again in MiXCR, with one record for every CDR3 protein. The sample shows over 15,000 distinct CDR3 sequences, 20% to 25% of them seen only once. The study, taken as a whole, reports: Reportedly, the T cell receptor repertoires present inside liver allografts differed from those in peripheral blood.

The receptor's source is a human patient who had a liver transplant. Some T cells may possibly be graft donor cells. V gene TRBV10-2 combines with J gene TRBJ2-2, with TRBD2 identical over 9 bases. CDR3 in amino acids: CASSGASGISGELFF. The CDR3 DNA reads as TGCGCCAGCAGTGGGGCTAGCGGGATTTCCGGGGAGCTGTTTTTT.